These T cell receptor beta chains were read from a single sample in a study of T cells after yellow fever vaccination. MiXCR, applied by TCRdb to the 5' RACE reads, yields one record per CDR3 protein. This sample has about 320,000 distinct CDR3 sequences, with 3.5% to 5% found just once. The starting material was PBMCs, obtained 15 days after the yellow fever booster vaccination. These receptors were taken from a young man who received the YFV17D yellow fever vaccine. The CDR3 runs from the conserved cysteine through the conserved F or W.

TRBV12-3/TRBV12-4	TRBJ2-7	CASSWGPTYEQYF
TRBV5-1	TRBJ1-3	CASSPRTVGQSSGNTIYF
TRBV9	TRBJ2-4	CASSAQGKAKNIQYF
TRBV18	TRBJ1-1	CASSFRQVMNTEAFF
TRBV6-5	TRBJ1-6	CASGRNPPLHF
TRBV6-5	TRBJ2-5	CASRPGVVLETQYF
TRBV12-3/TRBV12-4	TRBJ1-4	CASRLAGGADEKLFF
TRBV6-5	TRBJ1-1	CASYSPGSEMNTEAFF
TRBV18	TRBJ1-2	CASSPHLDGYTF
TRBV28	TRBJ1-5	CASSLQGQGTQPQHF
TRBV7-8	TRBJ2-6	CASRQGYSGANVLTF
TRBV29-1	TRBJ1-5	CSVGGGNNQPQHF
TRBV27	TRBJ1-5	CASSLGQGSQPQHF
TRBV5-4	TRBJ2-3	CASSPRTSGGRTDTQYF
TRBV5-6	TRBJ2-5	CASSLYWVGETQYF
TRBV14	TRBJ1-4	CASSHLGAVNSNEKLFF
TRBV7-9	TRBJ2-3	CASGAGYTQYF
TRBV12-3/TRBV12-4	TRBJ1-1	CASGSGDRWSEAFF
TRBV13	TRBJ2-6	CASSALTSGANVLTF
TRBV4-2	TRBJ2-7	CASSPHAGYEQYF
TRBV20-1	TRBJ1-4	CSASAGPGTWTELFF
TRBV12-3/TRBV12-4	TRBJ2-1	CASRYFGGGRDEQFF
TRBV29-1	TRBJ1-1	CSVAGGVNTEAFF
TRBV10-3	TRBJ1-5	CAISTGSGSAGNQPQHF
TRBV12-3/TRBV12-4	TRBJ1-2	CASSQDRFFRYTF
TRBV27	TRBJ2-1	CASSSLGVGDNEQFF
TRBV20-1	TRBJ1-1	CSAQGARGTEAFF
TRBV12-3/TRBV12-4	TRBJ1-1	CASGGTGTLEAFF
TRBV20-1	TRBJ2-1	CSARARGAHNYNEQFF
TRBV28	TRBJ1-6	CASSPSDRTYNSPLHF
TRBV11-3	TRBJ1-1	CASSLGGASEAFF
TRBV7-2	TRBJ2-3	CASSPILGADTQYF
TRBV5-1	TRBJ1-4	CASSLGGDEKLFF
TRBV24-1	TRBJ2-6	CATSDFSSGANVLTF
TRBV20-1	TRBJ1-5	CSATLGQGRGPQHF
TRBV30	TRBJ1-1	CAWSVGAEAFF
TRBV7-9	TRBJ2-5	CATGSSQETQYF
TRBV12-3/TRBV12-4	TRBJ1-1	CASNSQGEAFF
TRBV23-1	TRBJ2-4	CASSIPVWPLPKDIQYF
TRBV5-1	TRBJ1-3	CASGGPGNTIYF
TRBV11-2	TRBJ2-2	CASSLIGAGAYSTGELFF
TRBV4-1	TRBJ1-1	CASSHGPRRGPSGQNGFGTEAFF
TRBV7-9	TRBJ1-1	CASSLATYTEAFF
TRBV29-1	TRBJ1-4	CSVARGGVGKLFF
TRBV4-1	TRBJ2-5	CASSQLAGPTVQETQYF
TRBV10-2	TRBJ2-3	CASSDGGTQYF
TRBV14	TRBJ2-5	CASSQSQGWRTQYF
TRBV2	TRBJ2-3	CASKRERGGADTQYF
TRBV5-1	TRBJ2-5	CASSTGTGEAQYF
TRBV6-2/TRBV6-3	TRBJ2-4	CASTPTSGGSYLRNIQYF
TRBV18	TRBJ2-1	CASSPLGMNEQFF
TRBV24-1	TRBJ1-1	CATSESQGNTEAFF
TRBV5-1	TRBJ2-5	CASSLGTGDGEETQYF
TRBV4-1	TRBJ2-1	CASSQVAGNREQFF
TRBV4-1	TRBJ1-1	CASSQGPGTAAFF
TRBV12-3/TRBV12-4	TRBJ2-7	CASSRAAVEQYF
TRBV6-8	TRBJ1-2	CASSVYGYTF
TRBV11-2	TRBJ1-2	CASSGQGSIRYGYTF
TRBV7-8	TRBJ2-7	CASSFSDRVYGQYF